The entry below describes one T cell receptor (beta chain). What it binds is unknown. This sample is part of a study of T cell repertoires in cytomegalovirus infection. Turning to the study itself: The study used recently identified HLA-C-restricted and well-studied HLA-B-restricted CMV epitopes. It was the public TCR beta signatures that indicated both CMV infection and matching HLA type.

Study conclusions and caveats: Within the response measured ex vivo, HLA-C-restricted CMV-specific TCR beta clonotypes were dominant. Carriers of CMV and the relevant HLA type were discriminated by public TCR beta frequency.

Each CDR3 protein is one row after TCRdb ran MiXCR on the reads. This sample has fewer than 1,000,000 distinct CDR3 sequences, with around a third found just once. Trimming cost V 0 bases and J 4 bases; bases outside gene matches: 6. Germline V gives CDR1 MNHEY, CDR2 SVGEGT. The CDR3 extends over 15 amino acids. The chain carries TRBV6-2 or TRBV6-3 and TRBJ2-7; 7 nucleotides match TRBD1. Sequencing was performed on cultured CD8+ T cells from PBMCs, taken from culture after CMV antigen stimulation. The source of this sequence is a human donor in good health (CMV status not recorded). Some clones in this sample may be carry-over from other donors' samples. CDR3 coding DNA: TGTGCCAGCAGTTACTCGAGAGACAGGGCATACGAGCAGTACGTC. Translated: CASSYSRDRAYEQYV.